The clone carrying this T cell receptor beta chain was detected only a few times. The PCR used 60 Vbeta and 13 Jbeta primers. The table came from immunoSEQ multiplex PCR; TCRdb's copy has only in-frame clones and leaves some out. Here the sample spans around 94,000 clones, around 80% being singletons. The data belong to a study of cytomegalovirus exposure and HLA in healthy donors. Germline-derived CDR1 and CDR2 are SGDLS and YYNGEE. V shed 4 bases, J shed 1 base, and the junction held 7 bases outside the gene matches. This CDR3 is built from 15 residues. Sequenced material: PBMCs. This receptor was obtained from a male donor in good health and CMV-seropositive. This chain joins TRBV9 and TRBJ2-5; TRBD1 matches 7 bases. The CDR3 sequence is CASSPRQGSQETQYF. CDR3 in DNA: TGTGCCAGCAGCCCTCGACAGGGTAGCCAAGAGACCCAGTACTTC.